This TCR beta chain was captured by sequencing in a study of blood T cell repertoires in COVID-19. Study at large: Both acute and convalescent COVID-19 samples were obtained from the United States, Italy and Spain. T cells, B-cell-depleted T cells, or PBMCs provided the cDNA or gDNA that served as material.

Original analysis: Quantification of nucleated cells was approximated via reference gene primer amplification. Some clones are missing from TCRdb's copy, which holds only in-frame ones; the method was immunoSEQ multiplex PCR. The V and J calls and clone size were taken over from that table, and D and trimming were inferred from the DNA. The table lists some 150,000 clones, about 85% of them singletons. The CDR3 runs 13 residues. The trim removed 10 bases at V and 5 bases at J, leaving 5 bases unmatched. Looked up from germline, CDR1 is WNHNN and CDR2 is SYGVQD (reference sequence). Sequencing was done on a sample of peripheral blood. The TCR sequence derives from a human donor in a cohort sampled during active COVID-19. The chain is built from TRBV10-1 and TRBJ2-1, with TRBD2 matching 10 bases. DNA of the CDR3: TGCGCCACCGCCGGGACTAGCGACAATGAGCAGTTCTTC. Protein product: CATAGTSDNEQFF.